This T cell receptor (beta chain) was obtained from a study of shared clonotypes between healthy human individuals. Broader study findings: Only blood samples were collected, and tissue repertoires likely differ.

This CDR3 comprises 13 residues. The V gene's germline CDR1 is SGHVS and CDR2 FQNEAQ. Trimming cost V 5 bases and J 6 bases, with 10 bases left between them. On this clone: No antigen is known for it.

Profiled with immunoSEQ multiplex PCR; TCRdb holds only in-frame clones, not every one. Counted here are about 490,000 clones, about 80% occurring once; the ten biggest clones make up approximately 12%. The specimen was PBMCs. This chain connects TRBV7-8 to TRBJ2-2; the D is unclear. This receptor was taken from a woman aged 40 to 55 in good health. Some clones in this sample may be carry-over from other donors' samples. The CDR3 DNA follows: TGTGCCAGCAGCCAGGCGTTGGCCGGGGAGCTGTTTTTT. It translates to CASSQALAGELFF.